This note documents a single T cell receptor beta chain sequence. The CDR3 runs 14 residues. V lost 2 bases and J lost 5; bases outside the gene matches: 6. Germline values: CDR1 SGHDT, CDR2 YYEEEE. The sample belongs to a study of technical replicates of blood from a few donors. The table came from immunoSEQ multiplex PCR; TCRdb's copy has only in-frame clones and leaves some out. In the table there are about 53,000 clones, roughly 86% of which are singletons. J is TRBJ2-5 and V is TRBV5-6; 7 bases map to TRBD1. This receptor was taken from a human donor in good health. Some clones in this sample may be carry-over from other donors' samples. The material sequenced was PBMCs. CDR3 nucleotides: TGTGCCAGCAGCTTAAGACAGGGTGGGGAGACCCAGTACTTC. Amino acids: CASSLRQGGETQYF.